Presented here are 24 T cell receptor beta chains from one specimen sequenced in a study of control samples from healthy donors and cancer patients. Profiled with immunoSEQ multiplex PCR; TCRdb holds only in-frame clones, not every one. The repertoire holds over 25,000 clones, with 70% to 90% as singletons. The sample comprised formalin-fixed, paraffin-embedded tissue. These receptors originate from a female donor with melanoma.

This clone was observed once. For the CDR3, the DNA is TGTGCCAGCCTCAGGGACAGACTCATGAACACTGAAGCTTTCTTT. Amino acids: CASLRDRLMNTEAFF. The genes are TRBV2 and TRBJ1-1; 7 bases are a match to TRBD1. The V and J ends lost 8 bases and 0 bases, in that order; junction bases with no gene match: 9. This CDR3 is built from 15 residues. CDR1 and CDR2 (germline): SNHLY, FYNNEI.

As DNA, the CDR3 is TGCGCCAGCACCCTGGGAGGGGGCGAAGAGACCCAGTACTTC. Its translation: CASTLGGGEETQYF. The gene calls are TRBV5-1 and TRBJ2-5, with D possibly being TRBD1 or TRBD2 (7 bases each). There are 14 residues in the CDR3. Germline V gene data show CDR1 as SGHRS and CDR2 as YFSETQ. V lost 6 bases, J lost 3 bases, and 15 bases lay in between.

J is TRBJ1-2 and V is TRBV2, with 7 bases lining up with TRBD1. CDR3 length: 12 residues. V was clipped by 5 bases and J by 4 bases; unmatched bases: 1. The V gene's germline CDR1 is SNHLY and CDR2 FYNNEI. DNA of the CDR3: TGTGCCAGCAGTTGGGACAGCTATGGCTACACCTTC. Protein product: CASSWDSYGYTF.

The table lists this clone with a few counts. V usage is TRBV2 and J usage is TRBJ1-2; 7 positions match TRBD1. After removal of 8 bases from V and 4 bases from J, the junction contained 13 bases not matched to a gene. The CDR3 totals 15 residues. CDR1 SNHLY and CDR2 FYNNEI come from the germline V gene. The CDR3 DNA sequence: TGTGCCAGCCTTTCGGGACAGCGAACACTCTATGGCTACACCTTC. This encodes CASLSGQRTLYGYTF.

The V gene is TRBV7-8, the J gene TRBJ1-3; tentatively, D is TRBD1 (6 bases). Germline V lookup: CDR1 SGHVS, CDR2 FQNEAQ. Trimming took off 0 bases at V and 3 bases at J, with 18 bases between the two ends. This CDR3 has 18 amino acids. CDR3 nucleotides: TGTGCCAGCAGCTTAGCCCGGGTCTGGGGGGCGCTTGGAAACACCATATATTTT. Translated: CASSLARVWGALGNTIYF.

The rearrangement uses TRBV5-4 and TRBJ2-1, with 11 bases fitting TRBD1. V lost 6 bases and J lost 7; bases outside the gene matches: 18. CDR1 and CDR2 from the germline V gene are SGHNT and YYREEE (reference sequence). The CDR3 covers 18 residues. CDR3 nucleotide sequence: TGTGCCAGCACCAAACCTCGAGGCGGGACAGGGGGAGGGAATGAGCAGTTCTTC. This translates into CASTKPRGGTGGGNEQFF.

V is TRBV18 and J is TRBJ1-4; 9 bases are a match to TRBD1. Germline V lookup: CDR1 KGHSH, CDR2 LQKENI. Germline trimming cut 3 bases from V and 8 bases from J; bases unmatched to any gene: 1. This CDR3 comprises 13 residues. CDR3 amino acids: CASSPGTGEKLFF. The CDR3 coding sequence is TGTGCCAGCTCACCCGGGACAGGGGAAAAACTGTTTTTT.

The chain carries TRBV5-4 and TRBJ1-4, with 8 positions matching TRBD1. CDR1 is SGHNT, CDR2 YYREEE, per germline (reference sequence). V was clipped by 3 bases and J by 5 bases; unmatched bases: 6. The CDR3 sequence is 15 residues long. CDR3 in amino acids: CASSSRGQVNEKLFF. For the CDR3, the DNA is TGTGCCAGCAGCTCAAGGGGACAGGTCAATGAAAAACTGTTTTTT.

V gene TRBV28 combines with J gene TRBJ2-7; D gene ambiguous. The CDR3 runs to 13 residues. Trimming cost V 2 bases and J 7 bases, with 12 bases left between them. Germline CDR1 MDHEN, CDR2 SYDVKM. CDR3 protein: CASSLALPREQYF. In DNA form, the CDR3 reads TGTGCCAGCAGTTTAGCCCTCCCGCGGGAGCAGTACTTC.

In regard to this clone: One end of the junction fails to match germline, which may point to a read error. This chain links TRBV20-1 with TRBJ2-1; D perhaps matches TRBD2 (6 bases). This CDR3 comprises 11 residues. Germline V CDR1 and CDR2: DFQATT, SNEGSKA (reference sequence). The CDR3 spells CSAARGTARVF. In DNA, the CDR3 is TGCAGTGCCGCCCGGGGGACTGCCCGGGTCTTC.

The chain has TRBV4-1 and TRBJ1-4; tentatively, D is TRBD1 (5 bases). The V end lost 1 base, the J end lost 0 bases, and 12 bases lay between the germline ends. There are 17 residues in the CDR3. Germline CDR1 reads MGHRA; CDR2 reads YSYEKL. The CDR3 loop is CASSQGGGFATNEKLFF. The CDR3 nucleotides are TGCGCCAGCAGCCAAGGGGGGGGATTTGCAACTAATGAAAAACTGTTTTTT.

The chain has TRBV10-3 and TRBJ1-1; no clear D. The CDR3 consists of 14 residues. Germline V gives CDR1 ENHRY, CDR2 SYGVKD. Trimming stripped 8 bases from V and 0 bases from J, with 13 bases between. The CDR3 coding sequence is TGTGCCATCTCGTCGGCAGGCCTGAACACTGAAGCTTTCTTT. This gives the protein CAISSAGLNTEAFF.

The chain couples TRBV6-5 to TRBJ2-7; the match to TRBD1 covers 7 bases. This CDR3 spans 12 amino acids. V dropped 10 bases and J dropped 3; count of bases not matched to a gene: 6. In germline, CDR1 is MNHEY, CDR2 SVGAGI. This CDR3 reads CATRQGYYEQYF. In nucleotides, the CDR3 is TGTGCCACCAGACAGGGCTACTACGAGCAGTACTTC.

This chain uses TRBV5-1 with TRBJ2-3; D remains unclear. This CDR3 has 12 residues. Germline CDR1 and CDR2: SGHRS and YFSETQ. Trimming removed 4 bases from V and 4 bases from J, with 7 bases in between. CDR3 amino acids: CASSPLPDTQYF. CDR3 sequence (DNA): TGCGCCAGCAGCCCCCTTCCAGATACGCAGTATTTT.

Turning to this clone: A read error may account for a junction end that differs from germline. This chain connects TRBV19 to TRBJ2-2; 7 bases align to TRBD2. CDR3 length equals 14 residues. In germline, CDR1 is LNHDA, CDR2 SQIVND (reference sequence). The CDR3 protein is CASSWRELTGELFF. The CDR3 DNA reads TGTGCCAGTAGTTGGCGGGAGCTCACCGGAGAGCTGTTTTTT.

The chain carries TRBV19 and TRBJ1-2; D is uncertain. Germline V gives CDR1 LNHDA, CDR2 SQIVND (reference sequence). This CDR3 is 12 amino acids long. The ends were cut back, 2 bases at V and 5 bases at J, with 6 bases in the middle. CDR3 residues: CASSIPPYGYTF. In DNA, the CDR3 is TGTGCCAGTAGTATACCCCCTTATGGCTACACCTTC.

The J gene is TRBJ2-5, the V gene TRBV5-1; D gene uncertain. V was pared by 4 bases and J by 1 base, with 11 bases between. Germline loops: CDR1 SGHRS, CDR2 YFSETQ. The CDR3 has 14 amino acids. CDR3 protein: CASSPERPQETQYF. For the CDR3, the DNA is TGCGCCAGCAGCCCAGAGCGTCCCCAAGAGACCCAGTACTTC.

The chain has TRBV10-2 and TRBJ1-1; D may be TRBD1 (6 bases). V was clipped by 5 bases and J by 4 bases, with 11 bases between them. This CDR3 has 13 amino acids. The germline V gene encodes CDR1 WSHSY and CDR2 SAAADI. CDR3 bases: TGCGCCAGCAGTCTACAGGGAGGCACTGAAGCTTTCTTT. It yields the protein CASSLQGGTEAFF.

The rearrangement links TRBV7-2 to TRBJ1-5; no reliable D call. Per the germline V gene, CDR1 is SGHTA and CDR2 is FQGNSA. Trimming removed 6 bases at V and 6 bases at J, with 9 bases between. This CDR3 comprises 12 residues. The CDR3 nucleotides read TGTGCCAGCAGTTTTGACCTTCAGCCCCAGCATTTT. Translated: CASSFDLQPQHF.

The J gene is TRBJ2-2, the V gene TRBV15; 8 bases agree with TRBD1. Germline CDR1 is LNHNV and CDR2 is YYDKDF (reference sequence). V was pared by 0 bases and J by 5 bases, with 5 bases of the junction left unmatched. This CDR3 region has 16 residues. For the CDR3, the DNA is TGTGCCACCAGCAGAGACACAGGGGGATTGACCGGGGAGCTGTTTTTT. This encodes CATSRDTGGLTGELFF.

The chain has TRBV3-1 (or the pseudogene TRBV3-2) and TRBJ1-1; D remains ambiguous. Trimming took off 0 bases at V and 10 bases at J, with 12 bases between the two ends. Germline V gene lookup returns CDR1 LGHDT and CDR2 YNNKEL (reference sequence). The CDR3 is 13 residues long. The CDR3 bases are TGTGCCAGCAGCCAAGATTGGTCCCGGGGAGCTTTCTTT. Its translation is CASSQDWSRGAFF.

V gene TRBV3-1 (or the pseudogene TRBV3-2) combines with J gene TRBJ1-5; 9 nucleotides align to TRBD1. V shed 5 bases and J 5 bases; nucleotides not matched to a gene: 1. This CDR3 comprises 13 residues. In germline, CDR1 is LGHDT, CDR2 YNNKEL (reference sequence). CDR3 region: CASSWTGDQPQHF. The CDR3 nucleotides are TGTGCCAGCAGCTGGACAGGGGATCAGCCCCAGCATTTT.

Only one count was recorded for this clone. The chain uses TRBV6-2 or TRBV6-3 and TRBJ1-2, with TRBD1 as a possible D gene (6 bases). Trimming removed 6 bases at V and 13 bases at J, with 18 bases between. Per the germline V gene, CDR1 is MNHEY and CDR2 is SVGEGT. There are 12 residues in the CDR3. CDR3 sequence: CASSPGTRAFTF. The CDR3 nucleotides read TGTGCCAGCAGCCCCGGGACAAGAGCTTTCACCTTC.

The chain uses TRBV5-1 and TRBJ1-2; D remains ambiguous. V lost 1 base and J lost 6, with 16 bases in between. CDR1 and CDR2 (germline): SGHRS, YFSETQ. The CDR3 consists of 15 residues. CDR3 in DNA: TGCGCCAGCAGCTTGCAGCCTCAACCCCAGGATGGCTACACCTTC. Amino acid sequence: CASSLQPQPQDGYTF.